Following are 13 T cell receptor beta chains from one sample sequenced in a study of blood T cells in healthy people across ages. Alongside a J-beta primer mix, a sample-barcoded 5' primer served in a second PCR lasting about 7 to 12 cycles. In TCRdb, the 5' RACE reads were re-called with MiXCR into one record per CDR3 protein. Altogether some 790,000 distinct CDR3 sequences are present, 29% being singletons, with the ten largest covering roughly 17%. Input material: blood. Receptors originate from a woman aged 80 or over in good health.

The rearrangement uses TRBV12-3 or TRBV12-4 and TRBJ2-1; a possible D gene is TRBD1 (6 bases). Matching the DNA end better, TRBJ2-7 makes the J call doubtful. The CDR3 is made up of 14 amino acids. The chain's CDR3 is CASSSRTEEHEQYF. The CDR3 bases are TGTGCCAGCAGTTCCCGGACAGAGGAACATGAGCAGTACTTC.

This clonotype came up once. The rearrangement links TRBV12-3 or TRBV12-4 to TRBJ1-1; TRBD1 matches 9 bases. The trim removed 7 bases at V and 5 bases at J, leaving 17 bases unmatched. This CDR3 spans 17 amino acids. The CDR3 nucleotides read TGTGCCAGCACTTCGCGTAGAAACAGGGGGCGCGGGACTGAAGCTTTCTTT. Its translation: CASTSRRNRGRGTEAFF.

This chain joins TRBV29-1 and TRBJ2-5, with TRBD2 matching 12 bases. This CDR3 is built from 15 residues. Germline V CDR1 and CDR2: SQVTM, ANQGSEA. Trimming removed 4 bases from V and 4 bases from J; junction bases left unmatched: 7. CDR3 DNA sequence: TGCAGCGTTGTGTTCCCTAGCGGGAGGGCAGAGACCCAGTACTTC. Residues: CSVVFPSGRAETQYF.

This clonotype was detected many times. The CDR3 nucleotides read TGTGCCAGCAGTTTTCTGGGAGATCAGCCCCAGCATTTT. Translated: CASSFLGDQPQHF. The V call is TRBV12-3 or TRBV12-4, the J call TRBJ1-5; no firm D call. The CDR3 runs 13 residues. V was pared by 3 bases and J by 5 bases, with 8 bases between.

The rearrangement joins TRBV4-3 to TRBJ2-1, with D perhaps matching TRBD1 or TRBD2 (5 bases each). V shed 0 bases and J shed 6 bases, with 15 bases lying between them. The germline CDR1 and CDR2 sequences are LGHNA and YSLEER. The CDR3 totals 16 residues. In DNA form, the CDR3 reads TGCGCCAGCAGCCAAGAGACCGGGGCAGGCCGCAATGAGCAGTTCTTC. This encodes CASSQETGAGRNEQFF.

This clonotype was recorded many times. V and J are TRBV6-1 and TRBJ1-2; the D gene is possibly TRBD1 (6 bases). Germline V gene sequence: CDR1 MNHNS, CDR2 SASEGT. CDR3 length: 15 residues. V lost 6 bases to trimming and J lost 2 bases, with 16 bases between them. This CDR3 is CASSRPGVANYGYTF. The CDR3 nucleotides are TGTGCCAGCAGCCGCCCAGGGGTCGCCAACTATGGCTACACCTTC.

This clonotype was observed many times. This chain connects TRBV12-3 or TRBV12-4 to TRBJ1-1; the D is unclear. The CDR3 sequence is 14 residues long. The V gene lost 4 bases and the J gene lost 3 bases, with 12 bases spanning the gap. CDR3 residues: CASSWSRRDTEAFF. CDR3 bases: TGTGCCAGCAGTTGGTCCCGTCGGGACACTGAAGCTTTCTTT.

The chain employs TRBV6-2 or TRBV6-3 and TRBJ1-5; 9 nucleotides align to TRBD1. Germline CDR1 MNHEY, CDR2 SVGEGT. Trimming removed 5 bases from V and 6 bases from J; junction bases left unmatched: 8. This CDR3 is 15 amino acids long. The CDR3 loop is CASSRWDREGQPQHF. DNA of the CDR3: TGTGCCAGCAGTCGATGGGACAGGGAAGGTCAGCCCCAGCATTTT.

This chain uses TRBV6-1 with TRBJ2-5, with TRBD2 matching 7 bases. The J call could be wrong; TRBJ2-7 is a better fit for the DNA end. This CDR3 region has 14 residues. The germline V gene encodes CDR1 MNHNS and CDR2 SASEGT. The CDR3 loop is CASSEGRAVDEQYF. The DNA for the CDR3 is TGTGCCAGCAGTGAGGGGAGGGCTGTTGACGAGCAGTACTTC.

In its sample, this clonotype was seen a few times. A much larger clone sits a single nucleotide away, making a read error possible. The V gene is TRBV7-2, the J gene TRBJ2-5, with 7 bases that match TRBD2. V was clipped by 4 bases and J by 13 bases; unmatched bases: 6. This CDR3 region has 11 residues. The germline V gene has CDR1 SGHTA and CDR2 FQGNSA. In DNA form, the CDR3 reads TGTGCCAGCAGCTATCGGACTAGTTGGTACTTC. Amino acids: CASSYRTSWYF.

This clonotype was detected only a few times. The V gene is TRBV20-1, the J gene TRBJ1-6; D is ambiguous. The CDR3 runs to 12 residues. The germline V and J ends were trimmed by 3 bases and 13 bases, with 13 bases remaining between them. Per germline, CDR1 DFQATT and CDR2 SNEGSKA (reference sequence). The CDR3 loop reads CSARGAAVPLHF. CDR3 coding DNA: TGCAGTGCTAGGGGAGCTGCGGTCCCCCTCCACTTT.

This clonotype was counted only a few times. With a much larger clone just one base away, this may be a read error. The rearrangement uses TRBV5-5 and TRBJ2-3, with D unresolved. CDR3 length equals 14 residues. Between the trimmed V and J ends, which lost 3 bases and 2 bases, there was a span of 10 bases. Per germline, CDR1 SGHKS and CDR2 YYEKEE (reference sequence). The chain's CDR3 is CASSWIQTTDTQYF. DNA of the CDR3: TGTGCCAGCAGCTGGATCCAGACCACAGATACGCAGTATTTT.

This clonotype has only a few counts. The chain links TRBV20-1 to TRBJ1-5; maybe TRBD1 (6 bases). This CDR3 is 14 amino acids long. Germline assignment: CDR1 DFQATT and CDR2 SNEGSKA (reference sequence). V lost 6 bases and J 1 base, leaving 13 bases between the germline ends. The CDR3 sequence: CSANWQGSNQPQHF. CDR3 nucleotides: TGCAGTGCGAATTGGCAGGGGAGCAATCAGCCCCAGCATTTT.